These T cell receptor beta chains were read from a single sample in a study of blood T cells in healthy people across ages. TCRdb analysed the 5' RACE reads with MiXCR anew, one entry per CDR3 protein. Among roughly 1.9 million distinct CDR3 sequences, roughly 43% were seen once, and the ten largest hold under 25%. Material for sequencing was blood. Receptors were obtained from a human donor in good health. Each CDR3 is given with its conserved first and last residue. D genes are given only for firm matches. The size entry is marked missing in some rows and otherwise reads once, few, many or a size class.

j_gene | abundance | v_gene | d_gene | CDR3nt | CDR3aa
TRBJ2-7 | many | TRBV7-2 | TRBD2 | TGTGCCAGCAGCTTTACTAGCGGTTCCTCCTACGAGCAGTACTTC | CASSFTSGSSYEQYF
TRBJ2-1 | - | TRBV20-1 | - | TGCAGTGCCCGTAAAGGGCCTCCCTACAATGAGCAGTTCTTC | CSARKGPPYNEQFF
TRBJ2-1 | - | TRBV4-1 | - | TGCGCCAGCAGCCAAGATCGAGTGGGTAATGAGCAGTTCTTC | CASSQDRVGNEQFF
TRBJ2-3 | few | TRBV7-3 | - | TGTGCCAGCAGCCCCGTAGGGGGGTCAGATACGCAGTATTTT | CASSPVGGSDTQYF
TRBJ2-1 | - | TRBV5-6 | TRBD1 | TGTGCCAGCAGCCGGACAGGTTTCAGTGAGCAGTTCTTC | CASSRTGFSEQFF
TRBJ2-3 | many | TRBV7-3 | TRBD2 | TGTGCCAGCAGCCCGACGGGGGGGGGAACAGATACGCAGTATTTT | CASSPTGGGTDTQYF
TRBJ2-1 | - | TRBV12-3/TRBV12-4 | TRBD2 | TGTGCCAGCACCGTCACTAGCGGCGTGTACTACAATGAGCAGTTCTTC | CASTVTSGVYYNEQFF
TRBJ2-7 | - | TRBV6-6 | - | TGTGCCAGCGTTAGTCAGGGGAACAATGAGCAGTACTTC | CASVSQGNNEQYF
TRBJ2-5 | few | TRBV29-1 | TRBD2 | TGCAGCGTTGGTCCCAGCGGGGGCCTTGGGACCCAGTACTTC | CSVGPSGGLGTQYF
TRBJ2-3 | - | TRBV12-3/TRBV12-4 | - | TGTGCCAGCAGTCGAGGGACTCTGAGCACAGATACGCAGTATTTT | CASSRGTLSTDTQYF
TRBJ1-1 | - | TRBV7-9 | - | TGTGCCAGCAGTAAGCAGGGCTCGAACACTGAAGCTTTCTTT | CASSKQGSNTEAFF
TRBJ1-2 | few | TRBV28 | - | TGTGCCAGCAGTCCCGGGCGGTTCCACTATGGCTACACCTTC | CASSPGRFHYGYTF
TRBJ1-2 | many | TRBV29-1 | - | TGCAGCGTTGCGGGGAGTGGCTACACCTTC | CSVAGSGYTF
TRBJ2-1 | - | TRBV7-2 | TRBD2 | TGTGCCAGCAGCCCACCCCCTAGCGGGGGGGACAACAATGAGCAGTTCTTC | CASSPPPSGGDNNEQFF
TRBJ1-2 | - | TRBV28 | - | TGTGCCAGCACCTACCCCTCCGAGGGGTTTGGCTACACCTTC | CASTYPSEGFGYTF
TRBJ1-6 | few | TRBV6-2/TRBV6-3 | TRBD1 | TGTGCCAGCAGCGGGACAGGGTCTAATTCACCCCTCCACTTT | CASSGTGSNSPLHF
TRBJ1-1 | - | TRBV20-1 | - | TGCAGCCACCTCCGGGGGATATTAGAAGCTTTCTTT | CSHLRGILEAFF
TRBJ1-1 | - | TRBV6-5 | - | TGTGCCAGCAGATTGGGCAGTGAAGCTTTCTTT | CASRLGSEAFF
TRBJ2-2 | - | TRBV4-1 | TRBD1 | TGCGCCAGCAGCCATAACAGGGGGGACACCGGGGAGCTGTTTTTT | CASSHNRGDTGELFF
TRBJ2-6 | - | TRBV6-2/TRBV6-3 | - | TGTGCCAGCAACACAGGGACTGGGGCCAACGTCCGGACTTTC | CASNTGTGANVRTF
TRBJ2-5 | - | TRBV3-1 | - | TGTGCCAGCAACCAAAAGGACGAAGAGACCCAGTACTTC | CASNQKDEETQYF
TRBJ2-5 | - | TRBV12-3/TRBV12-4 | TRBD1 | TGTGCCAGCAGTGGAGAGCCAGGGGGAGAGACCCAGTACTTC | CASSGEPGGETQYF
TRBJ2-5 | - | TRBV7-9 | - | TGTGCCGGAGCTTGGGCGGGAGAGACCCAGTACTTC | CAGAWAGETQYF
TRBJ2-5 | - | TRBV6-5 | - | TGTGCCAGCAGCCCCCGGGGGGTAGGGGGTCAAGAGACCCAGTACTTC | CASSPRGVGGQETQYF
TRBJ2-1 | - | TRBV5-1 | TRBD2 | TGCGCCAGCAGTCCCCGGGGGGTCGGGGATGAGCAGTTCTTC | CASSPRGVGDEQFF
TRBJ1-1 | - | TRBV5-5 | - | TGTGCCAGCAGCTTTAGTGAGAACACTGAAGTTTTCTTT | CASSFSENTEVFF
TRBJ2-3 | few | TRBV20-1 | - | TGCAGTGCTAGACGGGTAACAGATACGCAGTATTTT | CSARRVTDTQYF
TRBJ1-2 | many | TRBV9 | - | TGTGCCAGCAGCGTAGCGGGGTCTGGTAACTATGGCTACACCTTC | CASSVAGSGNYGYTF
TRBJ2-3 | many | TRBV6-6 | - | TGTGCCAGCAGGAAAGGAGATACGCAGTATTTT | CASRKGDTQYF
TRBJ1-2 | - | TRBV5-5 | - | TGTGCCAGCAGCTTGGCCGTCGCAGGTGGCTACACCTTC | CASSLAVAGGYTF
TRBJ2-7 | - | TRBV29-1 | - | TGCAGCGTGGTTTTTACCTACGAGCAGTACTTC | CSVVFTYEQYF
TRBJ1-2 | many | TRBV2 | TRBD1 | TGTGCCCTATCAGGGGGCCGCTATGGCTACACCTTC | CALSGGRYGYTF
TRBJ2-3 | - | TRBV4-1 | TRBD2 | TGCGCCAGCAGCCAGCACGGGAGGAAGTTAGATACGCAGTATTTT | CASSQHGRKLDTQYF
TRBJ2-1 | - | TRBV2 | - | TGTGCCAGCAGTTCCCTCAGGGACTATGAGCAGTTCTTC | CASSSLRDYEQFF
TRBJ1-5 | few | TRBV2 | - | TGTGCCAGCAGCCCTCCTAGCAATCAGCCCCAGCATTTT | CASSPPSNQPQHF
TRBJ2-5 | - | TRBV7-2 | TRBD1 | TGTGCCAGCAGTCCACAGGGGGCTTGGGAGACCCAGTACTTC | CASSPQGAWETQYF
TRBJ1-2 | - | TRBV25-1 | - | TGTGCCAGCCTCGGCCCCAGTCAAAATAACTATGGCTACACCTTC | CASLGPSQNNYGYTF
TRBJ2-1 | - | TRBV20-1 | - | TGCAGTGCCCTTCAGTTGGTAGGTCTCTCCTACAATGAGCAGTTCTTC | CSALQLVGLSYNEQFF
TRBJ2-1 | - | TRBV29-1 | - | TGCAGCGTTGAGAGTGGAGTGGAGGGGGCGGACAATGAGCAGTTCTTC | CSVESGVEGADNEQFF
TRBJ2-3 | few | TRBV20-1 | TRBD2 | TGCAGTGCTGAACTAGCGGGGGGAGTAGATACGCAGTATTTT | CSAELAGGVDTQYF
TRBJ2-3 | - | TRBV4-2 | TRBD1 | TGTGCCAGCAGCCAAGATCTAACAGGGGACGCAGATACGCAGTATTTT | CASSQDLTGDADTQYF
TRBJ1-5 | - | TRBV6-5 | - | TGTGCCAGCAGCCCCCGAACAGGGATTAGCAATCAGCCCCAGCATTTT | CASSPRTGISNQPQHF
TRBJ2-5 | few | TRBV20-1 | - | TGCAGTGCTAGAGCCTACGAGGCGACGGAGACCCAGTACTTC | CSARAYEATETQYF
TRBJ2-1 | few | TRBV12-3/TRBV12-4 | TRBD2 | TGTGCCAGCAGTTTGGGCCTGGCTAGCGGGGGGGATAGAAATGAGCAGTTCTTC | CASSLGLASGGDRNEQFF
TRBJ2-1 | - | TRBV20-1 | - | TGCAGTGCTAGAGCTGACAGACAAATATACGAGCAGTTCTTC | CSARADRQIYEQFF